This passage covers 30 T cell receptor beta chains from one sample sequenced in a study of identical twins. A single record per CDR3 protein comes from TCRdb applying MiXCR to the 5' RACE reads. The sample has fewer than 250,000 distinct CDR3 sequences, approximately 7% seen once. These data also featured in a second study, about yellow fever vaccine responses in identical twins.

The source material was memory (CD45RO+) T cells sorted from blood. The receptors stem from a woman younger than 35 in good health.

The chain recombines TRBV7-3 with TRBJ1-1, with D maybe TRBD1 (6 bases). The CDR3 extends over 14 amino acids. V was clipped by 5 bases and J by 6 bases, with 16 bases between them. Germline assignment: CDR1 SGHTA and CDR2 FQGTGA. The CDR3 DNA reads as TGTGCCAGCAGCACCTTTGGGGGCAACTCTGAAGCTTTCTTT. Amino acid sequence: CASSTFGGNSEAFF. The entire variable domain, with the rest obtained from reference TRBV7-3 and TRBJ1-1, is as follows: GAGVSQTPSNKVTEKGKYVELRCDPISGHTALYWYRQSLGQGPEFLIYFQGTGAADDSGLPNDRFFAVRPEGSVSTLKIQRTERGDSAVYLCASSTFGGNSEAFFGQGTRLTVV.

The chain combines TRBV7-2 with TRBJ2-1; no firm D call. Germline lookup yields CDR1 SGHTA and CDR2 FQGNSA. Trimming took 4 bases from V and 9 from J, leaving 16 bases between them. CDR3 length equals 14 residues. For the CDR3, the DNA is TGTGCCAGCAGCTCCCCCCCGCTAGGTCTTGAGCAGTTCTTC. It encodes CASSSPPLGLEQFF.

This clonotype was counted a few times. The genes are TRBV7-3 and TRBJ2-2; perhaps TRBD2 as D (5 bases). The V and J ends lost 3 bases and 0 bases respectively, with 8 bases between them. The germline V gene has CDR1 SGHTA and CDR2 FQGTGA. The CDR3 consists of 15 residues. CDR3: CASSFSGTNTGELFF. CDR3 nucleotide sequence: TGTGCCAGCAGCTTTTCCGGGACGAACACCGGGGAGCTGTTTTTT.

This clonotype has just a few counts. The rearrangement joins TRBV12-5 to TRBJ2-1, with TRBD2 identical over 7 bases. V lost 7 bases to trimming and J lost 7 bases; unmatched junction nucleotides: 16. Germline CDR1 LGHNT, CDR2 FRNRAP. The CDR3 extends over 16 amino acids. This chain's CDR3 is CASALGLAEFGNEQFF. CDR3 bases: TGTGCTAGTGCCCTGGGGCTAGCGGAGTTTGGGAATGAGCAGTTCTTC.

V gene TRBV4-2 combines with J gene TRBJ1-6; D ambiguous. CDR3 length equals 12 residues. The germline V gene has CDR1 LGHNA and CDR2 YNFKEQ. V gave up 8 bases and J gave up 6 bases, with 8 bases separating them. CDR3 sequence: CASSLLNSPLHF. The DNA of the CDR3 is TGTGCCAGCTCCCTTCTTAATTCACCCCTCCACTTT.

V is TRBV28 and J is TRBJ2-3; 10 bases map to TRBD2. This CDR3 contains 17 residues. Looked up from germline, CDR1 is MDHEN and CDR2 is SYDVKM. Unmatched junction bases numbered 9, after V lost 5 bases and J lost 1 base. The CDR3 sequence: CASSPLNGLAGTDTQYF. The CDR3 nucleotides read TGTGCCAGCAGTCCACTAAACGGACTAGCGGGCACAGATACGCAGTATTTT.

This clonotype has only a few counts. The chain couples TRBV20-1 to TRBJ1-6, with D possibly matching TRBD1 (5 bases). V was shortened by 5 bases and J by 9 bases, with 11 bases between the two germline ends. The CDR3 is made up of 12 amino acids. CDR1 is DFQATT, CDR2 SNEGSKA, per germline (reference sequence). CDR3 nucleotides: TGCAGTGCTCCGTGGGGGAGTTCACCCCTCCACTTT. Translation gives CSAPWGSSPLHF.

This chain links TRBV20-1 with TRBJ2-3; the match to TRBD1 covers 9 bases. Germline values: CDR1 DFQATT, CDR2 SNEGSKA (reference sequence). The CDR3 is 17 amino acids. Trimming cost V 0 bases and J 0 bases; bases outside gene matches: 7. The CDR3 is CSARDHTGGGSTDTQYF. In nucleotides, the CDR3 is TGCAGTGCTAGAGACCATACAGGGGGCGGTAGCACAGATACGCAGTATTTT.

This clonotype occurred many times. This sequence joins TRBV12-3 or TRBV12-4 and TRBJ2-3, with 10 bases fitting TRBD2. The CDR3 consists of 16 residues. The junction had 5 bases not matched to a gene; V was cut back by 0 bases and J by 5 bases. The DNA for the CDR3 is TGTGCCAGCAGTTTAGCGCCTAGCGGGAGCGGAGATACGCAGTATTTT. It is translated as CASSLAPSGSGDTQYF.

This clonotype was detected ten times or more. The chain is built from TRBV12-3 or TRBV12-4 and TRBJ2-5; 8 nucleotides agree with TRBD2. With V trimmed by 4 bases and J by 5 bases, 9 bases remained unmatched. This CDR3 comprises 15 residues. CDR3 nucleotide sequence: TGTGCCAGCAGTTCTCGGGGGGGCGATATGGAGACCCAGTACTTC. It specifies CASSSRGGDMETQYF.

This clonotype appeared a single time. A much more abundant neighbour one base away suggests this may be a read error. The chain has TRBV20-1 and TRBJ2-1; D not resolved. CDR1 is DFQATT and CDR2 is SNEGSKA in the germline V gene (reference sequence). CDR3 length equals 12 residues. The CDR3 here is CSAQVAGNDQFF. In DNA form, the CDR3 reads TGCAGTGCCCAAGTCGCCGGCAATGACCAGTTCTTC.

J is TRBJ1-1 and V is TRBV28; D gene ambiguous. V lost 6 bases to trimming and J lost 3 bases, with 5 bases between them. CDR3 size: 11 residues. CDR1 is MDHEN, CDR2 SYDVKM, per germline. This chain's CDR3 is CASREYTEAFF. DNA of the CDR3: TGTGCCAGCAGGGAATACACTGAAGCTTTCTTT.

The chain uses TRBV4-1 and TRBJ2-3; D could derive from TRBD1 or TRBD2 (5 bases each). Per germline, CDR1 MGHRA and CDR2 YSYEKL. Trimming took off 4 bases at V and 4 bases at J, with 15 bases between the two ends. The CDR3 totals 15 residues. The CDR3 is CASSRSGAGADTQYF. Written as DNA, the CDR3 is TGCGCCAGCAGCCGCTCCGGGGCCGGGGCAGATACGCAGTATTTT.

This clonotype was seen a handful of times. The chain joins TRBV5-1 to TRBJ2-1; 7 nucleotides align to TRBD1. Germline assignment: CDR1 SGHRS and CDR2 YFSETQ. This CDR3 is 17 amino acids long. V dropped 2 bases and J dropped 6; count of bases not matched to a gene: 14. CDR3 coding DNA: TGCGCCAGCAGCTTCCAACCACAGGGGAGCGCGGGCAATGAGCAGTTCTTC. Amino acids: CASSFQPQGSAGNEQFF.

This clonotype was observed a few times. The chain has TRBV7-2 and TRBJ2-7, with 7 bases aligning to TRBD2. With 2 bases clipped from V and 0 bases from J, the junction kept 7 bases outside the gene matches. This CDR3 has 16 amino acids. Per germline, CDR1 SGHTA and CDR2 FQGNSA. CDR3 nucleotides: TGTGCCAGCAGCTTACCCAGCGGGGCCTTCTCCTACGAGCAGTACTTC. Encoded protein: CASSLPSGAFSYEQYF.

This clonotype was seen more than once but under ten times. The J gene is TRBJ2-1, the V gene TRBV20-1; 9 positions match TRBD1. V gave up 0 bases and J gave up 5 bases; unmatched junction bases: 2. Per the germline V gene, CDR1 is DFQATT and CDR2 is SNEGSKA (reference sequence). This CDR3 has 14 amino acids. CDR3 bases: TGCAGTGCTAGAGATTGGACAGGGGACAATGAGCAGTTCTTC. Its protein is CSARDWTGDNEQFF.

This clonotype was seen a few times. The CDR3 loop reads CAISESETGGHYGYTF. DNA for the CDR3: TGTGCCATCAGTGAGTCGGAGACAGGGGGACACTATGGCTACACCTTC. V is TRBV10-3 and J is TRBJ1-2; the match to TRBD1 covers 9 bases. Germline V gene lookup returns CDR1 ENHRY and CDR2 SYGVKD. This CDR3 contains 16 residues. J gave up 3 bases and V 0 bases, and 5 bases lay outside the gene matches.

This clonotype showed up just a few times. The CDR3 nucleotides are TGCAGTACCCGGCTGGGCGGGAGTAAGAAGACCCAGTACTTC. It yields the protein CSTRLGGSKKTQYF. The V and J genes are TRBV20-1 and TRBJ2-5; the match to TRBD2 covers 7 bases. Per the germline V gene, CDR1 is DFQATT and CDR2 is SNEGSKA (reference sequence). The CDR3 is made up of 14 amino acids. Losses at the gene ends were 8 bases for V and 6 bases for J; bases not matched to a gene: 15.

This clonotype was found many times. The genes are TRBV5-1 and TRBJ2-3; TRBD1 might be the D (6 bases). Germline values: CDR1 SGHRS, CDR2 YFSETQ. Deletions cut 2 bases from V and 0 bases from J, with 10 bases between. The CDR3 length is 15 residues. In DNA, the CDR3 is TGCGCCAGCAGCTTCTCGGGACAAAGCACAGATACGCAGTATTTT. The encoded protein is CASSFSGQSTDTQYF.

This clonotype was recorded at least ten times. The V gene is TRBV5-1, the J gene TRBJ2-1, with D unresolved. Germline CDR1 is SGHRS and CDR2 is YFSETQ. This CDR3 comprises 13 residues. V shed 2 bases and J shed 7 bases, with 10 bases lying between them. The CDR3 spells CASSFGERNEQFF. CDR3 nucleotide sequence: TGCGCCAGCAGCTTTGGAGAGAGGAATGAGCAGTTCTTC. The variable domain in full, with the rest retrieved from reference TRBV5-1 and TRBJ2-1, is KAGVTQTPRYLIKTRGQQVTLSCSPISGHRSVSWYQQTPGQGLQFLFEYFSETQRNKGNFPGRFSGRQFSNSRSEMNVSTLELGDSALYLCASSFGERNEQFFGPGTRLTVL.

The rearrangement uses TRBV4-2 and TRBJ2-7, with D possibly matching TRBD2 (6 bases). The CDR3 is 14 amino acids. CDR1 and CDR2 (germline): LGHNA, YNFKEQ. Trimming left V 0 bases short and J 5 bases short, with 11 bases between. Written as DNA, the CDR3 is TGTGCCAGCAGCCAAGATGGAGGGGTGGACGAGCAGTACTTC. It codes for CASSQDGGVDEQYF.

This clonotype has more than one count but fewer than ten. This sequence joins TRBV9 and TRBJ2-7; a weak D match, TRBD2 (6 bases). Trimming shortened V by 2 bases and J by 4 bases, and 13 bases separated the two germline ends. The CDR3 runs 14 residues. Germline-derived CDR1 and CDR2 are SGDLS and YYNGEE. The CDR3 DNA reads TGTGCCAGCAGCGTCACTAGCAGCCCTTACGAGCAGTACTTC. Translating it yields CASSVTSSPYEQYF.

This clonotype was observed a handful of times. The chain joins TRBV2 to TRBJ1-1; the D is unclear. Germline assignment: CDR1 SNHLY and CDR2 FYNNEI. V lost 5 bases, J lost 0 bases, and 10 bases lay in between. There are 14 residues in the CDR3. CDR3 bases: TGTGCCAGCAGTTCAGATTACATGAACACTGAAGCTTTCTTT. Translation: CASSSDYMNTEAFF. Filled out from reference TRBV2 and TRBJ1-1, the complete variable domain reads EPEVTQTPSHQVTQMGQEVILRCVPISNHLYFYWYRQILGQKVEFLVSFYNNEISEKSEIFDDQFSVERPDGSNFTLKIRSTKLEDSAMYFCASSSDYMNTEAFFGQGTRLTVV.

The chain joins TRBV29-1 to TRBJ1-1; 9 bases align to TRBD1. V was pared by 4 bases and J by 4 bases, with 7 bases of the junction left unmatched. CDR3 size: 14 residues. Per germline, CDR1 SQVTM and CDR2 ANQGSEA. The CDR3 loop is CSVAATGGGTEAFF. In DNA form, the CDR3 reads TGCAGCGTTGCCGCGACAGGGGGAGGCACTGAAGCTTTCTTT.

This clonotype was seen at least ten times. CDR3 amino acids: CAISAWEGNTGELFF. The CDR3 DNA is TGTGCCATCAGCGCCTGGGAGGGGAACACCGGGGAGCTGTTTTTT. The chain joins TRBV10-3 to TRBJ2-2, with 7 positions matching TRBD2. Looked up from germline, CDR1 is ENHRY and CDR2 is SYGVKD. The CDR3 is made up of 15 amino acids. V gave up 6 bases and J gave up 1 base; unmatched junction bases: 5.

This clonotype showed up just a few times. The chain links TRBV24-1 to TRBJ2-1; D remains ambiguous. CDR3 size: 15 residues. V lost 1 base and J lost 0, with 6 bases in between. Per the germline V gene, CDR1 is KGHDR and CDR2 is SFDVKD. The CDR3 sequence is CATSDFGSSYNEQFF. The CDR3 DNA reads as TGTGCCACCAGTGATTTTGGCAGCTCCTACAATGAGCAGTTCTTC.

This clonotype was seen at least ten times. The genes are TRBV10-1 and TRBJ1-2; 7 nucleotides match TRBD1. Germline CDR1 WNHNN, CDR2 SYGVQD (reference sequence). The V gene end was trimmed by 3 bases and the J gene end by 8 bases; junction bases not matched to a gene: 6. The CDR3 extends over 13 amino acids. CDR3 residues: CASSERQGDGYTF. In DNA, the CDR3 is TGCGCCAGCAGTGAAAGACAGGGTGACGGCTACACCTTC.

This clonotype has at least ten counts. This chain connects TRBV5-6 to TRBJ1-4; TRBD1 matches 7 bases. V lost 4 bases and J lost 6; bases outside the gene matches: 9. CDR3 length: 15 residues. Germline lookup yields CDR1 SGHDT and CDR2 YYEEEE. The CDR3 DNA reads TGTGCCAGCAGCACCCGGGACAGTACCTATGAAAAACTGTTTTTT. It codes for CASSTRDSTYEKLFF.

The V call is TRBV7-8, the J call TRBJ1-1; the D is unclear. The V end lost 1 base, the J end lost 1 base, and 7 bases lay between the germline ends. Germline CDR1 reads SGHVS; CDR2 reads FQNEAQ. The CDR3 totals 14 residues. The CDR3 protein is CASSLVQRNTEAFF. The CDR3 DNA is TGTGCCAGCAGCTTAGTTCAGAGGAACACTGAAGCTTTCTTT.

The gene calls are TRBV28 and TRBJ1-1; TRBD1 matches at 8 bases. The V gene end was trimmed by 6 bases and the J gene end by 3 bases; junction bases not matched to a gene: 15. Germline lookup yields CDR1 MDHEN and CDR2 SYDVKM. The CDR3 totals 17 residues. The CDR3 coding sequence is TGTGCCAGCAGCCGAGAAGGACAGGGCAATGGGTACACTGAAGCTTTCTTT. Its protein product is CASSREGQGNGYTEAFF.